This is a list of T cell receptor beta chains from one sample in a study of early T cells in non-severe SARS-CoV-2 infection. TCRdb reprocessed the 5' RACE reads via MiXCR and lists one record per CDR3 protein. The sample yields 20,000 to 30,000 distinct CDR3 sequences, 4% to 4.5% seen once. Sequenced input: whole blood. The receptors here all came from an adult who was a healthcare worker with PCR-confirmed SARS-CoV-2 infection or an uninfected control (not recorded which). The CDR3 runs from the conserved cysteine through the conserved F or W. A D gene is named only where the DNA matches it firmly. Clone size, where shown, is once, few, many, or a class for clones that have expanded.

TRBJ2-5 | . | . | TRBV4-3 | TGCGCCAGCAGCCAGCGAACTGACAGAGAAGAGACCCAGTACTTC | CASSQRTDREETQYF
TRBJ1-2 | many | TRBD1 | TRBV20-1 | TGCAGTGCTACCAGCCTACAGGGGAACTATGGCTACACCTTC | CSATSLQGNYGYTF
TRBJ2-5 | many | TRBD1 | TRBV20-1 | TGCAGTGCCGAAGGACAGGAAGAGACCCAGTACTTC | CSAEGQEETQYF
TRBJ2-1 | many | TRBD2 | TRBV5-1 | TGCGCCAGCAGCTTGGATCCTAGCGGGAGCAGTACCTATGAGCAGTTCTTC | CASSLDPSGSSTYEQFF
TRBJ1-2 | . | TRBD1 | TRBV20-1 | TGCAGGGGACAAACAGGGGTTAACTATGGCTACACCTTC | CRGQTGVNYGYTF
TRBJ2-3 | few | TRBD2 | TRBV7-3 | TGTGCCAGCAGCTTAGGGGTGACTAGCCGTACGCAGTATTTT | CASSLGVTSRTQYF
TRBJ2-7 | many | . | TRBV20-1 | TGCAGTGCTAGAGAGGCGTGGGGGACCGAGCAGTACTTC | CSAREAWGTEQYF
TRBJ2-3 | . | . | TRBV29-1 | TGCAGCGTTGAAGAGTCGAGGGGAGCGCAGTATTTT | CSVEESRGAQYF
TRBJ2-1 | . | TRBD2 | TRBV12-3/TRBV12-4 | TGTGCCAGCAGTCCCCGGACCAATAGCGGGCCTGAGCAGTTCTTC | CASSPRTNSGPEQFF
TRBJ1-3 | many | . | TRBV7-9 | TGTGCCAGCAGCTTTCCAGGGGCTGGAAACACCATATATTTT | CASSFPGAGNTIYF
TRBJ2-7 | medium-sized | TRBD2 | TRBV11-2 | TGTGCCAGCAGCTGGGCGGATAGCGGGATAGCCGAGCAGTACTTC | CASSWADSGIAEQYF
TRBJ2-1 | many | . | TRBV9 | TGTGCCAGCAGCGTAGGAGTTCTTCGGGGTCATGAGCAGTTCTTC | CASSVGVLRGHEQFF
TRBJ2-3 | many | . | TRBV29-1 | TGCAGCGTTGAAAGGGGAACGGGGGATACGCAGTATTTT | CSVERGTGDTQYF
TRBJ2-1 | many | . | TRBV4-2 | TGTGCCAGCAGCCAGAGTCGGAATGAGCAGTTCTTC | CASSQSRNEQFF
TRBJ2-2 | . | . | TRBV7-2 | TGTGCCAGCAGCTTAGCGTTCGGGGATGGGGAGCTGTTTTTT | CASSLAFGDGELFF
TRBJ2-7 | . | TRBD1 | TRBV7-2 | TGTGCCAGCAGCCCCCGACAGGGCAGGGAAGAGATCGGGCAGTACTTC | CASSPRQGREEIGQYF
TRBJ2-7 | . | . | TRBV20-1 | TGCAGTGGATCGGGTCGGGGCGAGCAGTACTTC | CSGSGRGEQYF
TRBJ2-7 | many | . | TRBV6-6 | TGTGCCAGCAGTCTCCGACCGGGATTCTACGAGCAGTACTTC | CASSLRPGFYEQYF
TRBJ1-5 | many | . | TRBV10-3 | TGTGCCATCAGTGGAGGGTTTAGCAATCAGCCCCAGCATTTT | CAISGGFSNQPQHF
TRBJ2-2 | . | TRBD2 | TRBV20-1 | TGCAGTGCTAGTCCGGCGGGAGGGCCGGTCACCGGGGAGCTGTTTTTT | CSASPAGGPVTGELFF
TRBJ2-7 | many | . | TRBV5-4 | TGTGCCAGCAGCTTGAGCTTCACCTACGAGCAGTACTTC | CASSLSFTYEQYF
TRBJ2-3 | many | . | TRBV5-1 | TGCGCCAGCAGCTTGGAGGGAACAGATACGCAGTATTTT | CASSLEGTDTQYF
TRBJ2-3 | many | . | TRBV6-6 | TGTGCCAGCAGTCAAAGCCCCGGGACCCCAGATACGCAGTATTTT | CASSQSPGTPDTQYF
TRBJ1-4 | few | . | TRBV21-1 | TGTGCCAGCAGCAAAGAAGCAGGGCGTAATGAAAAACTGTTTTTT | CASSKEAGRNEKLFF
TRBJ1-3 | many | . | TRBV5-5 | TGTGCCAGCAGCTTGGTTGGAGAAGGAAACACCATATATTTT | CASSLVGEGNTIYF
TRBJ2-6 | many | TRBD2 | TRBV4-2 | TGTGCCAGATCTTTTCAGAGCGGGAGGGCAGCCGGGGCCAACGTCCTGACTTTC | CARSFQSGRAAGANVLTF
TRBJ2-7 | few | TRBD2 | TRBV6-5 | TGTGCCAGCAGTTACAAGCTAGCGGGAGCCTACGAGCAGTACTTC | CASSYKLAGAYEQYF
TRBJ2-1 | many | TRBD2 | TRBV20-1 | TGCAGTGCTAGAGATTCGGCTAGCGGGAGCGGGGAGCAGTTCTTC | CSARDSASGSGEQFF
TRBJ2-7 | . | . | TRBV7-9 | TGTGCCAGCAGTCCAGACAGGCTTACCTACGAGCAGTACTTC | CASSPDRLTYEQYF
TRBJ1-1 | . | . | TRBV7-9 | TGTGCCAGCAGCTTGGTGGGGATGGCTAGACCTTTCTTT | CASSLVGMARPFF
TRBJ1-5 | many | TRBD1 | TRBV19 | TGTGCCAGTAGTCGACAGGGGACTTATAGCAATCAGCCCCAGCATTTT | CASSRQGTYSNQPQHF
TRBJ2-2 | many | . | TRBV9 | TGTGCCAGCAGTCCTTCAGGGTCGGCCGGGGAGCTGTTTTTT | CASSPSGSAGELFF
TRBJ1-5 | many | . | TRBV19 | TGTGCCAGTGGGGGTACAGGCAATCAGCCCCAGCATTTT | CASGGTGNQPQHF
TRBJ2-3 | few | . | TRBV2 | TGTGCCTGTGACAGCACAGATACGCAGTATTTT | CACDSTDTQYF
TRBJ2-1 | . | TRBD2 | TRBV7-2 | TGTGCCAGCAGCCCTCGGACTAGCGGGAGGTTCAATGAGCAGTTCTTC | CASSPRTSGRFNEQFF
TRBJ2-1 | few | . | TRBV11-2 | TGTGCCAGCAGCTACACGTCGGGCTCCTACAATGAGCAGTTCTTC | CASSYTSGSYNEQFF
TRBJ2-5 | . | . | TRBV2 | TGTGCCAGCAACAGGGACCAGCAGGACGGGGAGACCCAGTACTTC | CASNRDQQDGETQYF
TRBJ2-3 | many | TRBD2 | TRBV5-1 | TGCGCCAGCAGCCATTCTAGCGGGAGCACAGATACGCAGTATTTT | CASSHSSGSTDTQYF
TRBJ2-7 | few | TRBD1 | TRBV4-3 | TGCGCCAGCAGCCAAAGGGACAGGGGAGGGGAGCAGTACTTC | CASSQRDRGGEQYF
TRBJ2-3 | many | TRBD2 | TRBV7-2 | TGTGCCAGCAGCTTAGTCCTAGCGGGAGGAGATACGCAGTATTTT | CASSLVLAGGDTQYF
TRBJ2-7 | few | TRBD2 | TRBV7-6 | TGTGCCAGCAGCTTAGAACAGGCGGGACTAGCGCCTTACGAGCAGTACTTC | CASSLEQAGLAPYEQYF
TRBJ1-2 | many | . | TRBV20-1 | TGCAGTGCTGACCCCACGGGGGGGAGGTATGGCTACACCTTC | CSADPTGGRYGYTF
TRBJ1-5 | many | . | TRBV3-1 | TGTGCCAGCAGCCAGCTGACAGGTCCCAATCAGCCCCAGCATTTT | CASSQLTGPNQPQHF
TRBJ2-1 | many | TRBD2 | TRBV3-1 | TGTGCCAGCAGCCAAGATCTTAGGACTAGCGGGACTGGTGAGCAGTTCTTC | CASSQDLRTSGTGEQFF
TRBJ2-5 | many | . | TRBV11-2 | TGTGCCAGCAGCCCGGCGGGACAAGCGTATCAAGAGACCCAGTACTTC | CASSPAGQAYQETQYF
TRBJ2-1 | . | . | TRBV15 | TGTGCCACCAGCAGAGAAAAAGGGGGGTATGAGCAGTTCTTC | CATSREKGGYEQFF
TRBJ2-1 | few | TRBD2 | TRBV29-1 | TGCAGCGCCCGGACTAGCGGGCAGTTCTTC | CSARTSGQFF
TRBJ2-2 | many | TRBD2 | TRBV12-5 | TGTGCTAGTGGTGGACTAGCGGGAGGGCCCGGGGAGCTGTTTTTT | CASGGLAGGPGELFF
TRBJ1-5 | few | . | TRBV6-6 | TGTGCCAGCAGAGGAGTGGGCCAAAATCAGCCCCAGCATTTT | CASRGVGQNQPQHF
TRBJ2-1 | few | . | TRBV7-8 | TGTGCCAGCAGCCGCCCCCATGAGCAGTTCTTC | CASSRPHEQFF
TRBJ2-7 | . | TRBD2 | TRBV29-1 | TGCACAATTCTTCGGGCGGGAGGCCCCGAGCAGTACTTC | CTILRAGGPEQYF